These 23 T cell receptor beta chains came from one sample sequenced in a study of blood T cells in healthy people across ages. PCR was performed a second time for about 7 to 12 cycles using a sample-barcoded 5' primer and a J-beta primer mix. TCRdb reprocessed the 5' RACE reads via MiXCR and lists one record per CDR3 protein. The data show about 680,000 distinct CDR3 sequences, with around half seen just once and about a third held by the top ten. Sequencing input: blood. The receptors originated from a woman aged 60-75 years in good health.

This clonotype turned up a few times. The chain joins TRBV4-2 to TRBJ2-7; D possibly corresponds to TRBD2 (5 bases). V shed 0 bases and J shed 4 bases, with 10 bases lying between them. CDR3 length: 14 residues. From germline, CDR1 is LGHNA and CDR2 YNFKEQ. The chain's CDR3 is CASSQELARYEQYF. The CDR3 DNA reads as TGTGCCAGCAGCCAAGAGTTAGCGAGGTACGAGCAGTACTTC.

This clonotype was counted many times. The chain uses TRBV20-1 and TRBJ2-5; 9 bases fit TRBD2. The germline CDR1 and CDR2 sequences are DFQATT and SNEGSKA (reference sequence). V was pared by 5 bases and J by 4 bases, with 11 bases of the junction left unmatched. CDR3 length equals 15 residues. CDR3 sequence reads: CSALGGGVVRETQYF. CDR3 sequence (DNA): TGCAGTGCTCTCGGCGGGGGGGTAGTCAGAGAGACCCAGTACTTC.

V is TRBV7-2 and J is TRBJ2-7; 10 positions agree with TRBD2. This CDR3 spans 18 amino acids. The germline gives CDR1 SGHTA, CDR2 FQGNSA. Losses at the gene ends were 8 bases for V and 5 bases for J; bases not matched to a gene: 21. The CDR3 region has the DNA TGTGCCAGCGGCCCCCCCCTCTTAGGTAGCGGGAGGTTTAACGAGCAGTACTTC. As protein: CASGPPLLGSGRFNEQYF.

The rearrangement joins TRBV3-1 to TRBJ2-4; 7 positions match TRBD1. The J call is in doubt because the DNA end fits TRBJ2-7 better. This CDR3 contains 14 residues. Looked up from germline, CDR1 is LGHDT and CDR2 is YNNKEL (reference sequence). CDR3 amino acids: CASSLRGQDYEQYF. DNA of the CDR3: TGTGCCAGCAGCCTACGAGGACAGGACTACGAGCAGTACTTC.

This clonotype was counted a few times. The V gene is TRBV29-1, the J gene TRBJ2-3, with no clear D. Germline lookup yields CDR1 SQVTM and CDR2 ANQGSEA. This CDR3 comprises 12 residues. The germline V and J ends were trimmed by 0 bases and 7 bases, with 8 bases remaining between them. In nucleotides, the CDR3 is TGCAGCGTTGAAGAGGACCGGAATACGCAGTATTTT. This translates into CSVEEDRNTQYF.

This clonotype was picked up many times. The V gene is TRBV7-2, the J gene TRBJ2-7; 8 bases map to TRBD2. The CDR3 runs 15 residues. V shed 5 bases, J shed 3 bases, and the junction held 9 bases outside the gene matches. Germline CDR1 is SGHTA and CDR2 is FQGNSA. In DNA form, the CDR3 reads TGTGCCAGCAGCATATCTCCCGGGACTAGCTACGAGCAGTACTTC. Translated: CASSISPGTSYEQYF. Full variable domain (outside the CDR3, taken from reference TRBV7-2 and TRBJ2-7): GAGVSQSPSNKVTEKGKDVELRCDPISGHTALYWYRQSLGQGLEFLIYFQGNSAPDKSGLPSDRFSAERTGGSVSTLTIQRTQQEDSAVYLCASSISPGTSYEQYFGPGTRLTVT.

The rearrangement links TRBV6-1 to TRBJ1-4; tentative D call: TRBD1 (5 bases). CDR3 length: 14 amino acids. V lost 2 bases and J 8 bases, leaving 12 bases between the germline ends. The germline gives CDR1 MNHNS, CDR2 SASEGT. DNA for the CDR3: TGTGCCAGCAGTGAAAGGGGCATTAAGGAAAAACTGTTTTTT. Protein product: CASSERGIKEKLFF.

For this clonotype: One junction end disagrees with the germline gene, perhaps due to a read error. The genes are TRBV20-1 and TRBJ2-2; TRBD2 aligns across 9 bases. Germline CDR1 DFQATT, CDR2 SNEGSKA (reference sequence). The CDR3 covers 14 residues. The CDR3 sequence: CSARGLAGAGGLFF. The CDR3 nucleotides are TGCAGTGCCCGGGGACTAGCTGGGGCCGGGGGGCTGTTTTTT.

This rearrangement joins TRBV12-3 or TRBV12-4 to TRBJ2-5; D gene unclear. The J call may not be correct, given that the DNA end is closer to TRBJ2-7. This CDR3 spans 16 amino acids. This CDR3 is CASSLGGLGPFYEQYF. The CDR3 DNA reads TGTGCCAGCAGTCTGGGCGGATTAGGACCGTTCTACGAGCAGTACTTC.

The chain has TRBV7-2 and TRBJ1-2; D is perhaps TRBD1 (6 bases). Trimming removed 4 bases from V and 6 bases from J, with 18 bases in between. Germline CDR1 SGHTA, CDR2 FQGNSA. The CDR3 is 15 residues long. The CDR3 sequence: CASSYRSGAQDGYTF. The DNA of the CDR3 is TGTGCCAGCAGCTACAGATCAGGGGCGCAGGATGGCTACACCTTC.

The chain recombines TRBV6-5 with TRBJ2-5; TRBD2 might be the D (5 bases). CDR1 and CDR2 (germline): MNHEY, SVGAGI. Trimming stripped 2 bases from V and 5 bases from J, with 12 bases between. This CDR3 comprises 14 residues. CDR3 loop: CASSYRGYPETQYF. In DNA, the CDR3 is TGTGCCAGCAGTTACCGAGGGTATCCGGAGACCCAGTACTTC.

The table lists this clonotype with many counts. CDR3 sequence (DNA): TGTGCCAGCAGTCCAGGTCTAAGGGGTGGCGAGCAGTACTTC. Protein: CASSPGLRGGEQYF. This chain connects TRBV28 to TRBJ2-7; D is possibly TRBD1 (5 bases). The V gene's germline CDR1 is MDHEN and CDR2 SYDVKM. The CDR3 sequence is 14 residues long. V lost 5 bases to trimming and J lost 6 bases, with 17 bases between them.

The V and J genes are TRBV5-1 and TRBJ2-7, with 8 nucleotides matching TRBD1. Germline trimming cut 6 bases from V and 7 bases from J; bases unmatched to any gene: 12. Germline lookup yields CDR1 SGHRS and CDR2 YFSETQ. CDR3 length: 14 amino acids. CDR3 nucleotides: TGCGCCAGCAACGAAAGGACAGGGATGTATGAGCAGTACTTC. This translates into CASNERTGMYEQYF.

This clonotype was counted ten times or more. The chain uses TRBV27 and TRBJ2-7; TRBD1 might be the D (6 bases). This CDR3 is built from 12 residues. Germline CDR1 is MNHEY and CDR2 is SMNVEV (reference sequence). Trimming stripped 6 bases from V and 2 bases from J, with 8 bases between. Written as DNA, the CDR3 is TGTGCCAGCAGGGACAGCCCCTACGAGCAGTACTTC. Its protein product is CASRDSPYEQYF.

The rearrangement joins TRBV7-2 to TRBJ1-2; D is uncertain. Germline V gene lookup returns CDR1 SGHTA and CDR2 FQGNSA. The CDR3 runs to 16 residues. V lost 1 base to trimming and J lost 0 bases, with 12 bases between them. The CDR3 DNA reads TGTGCCAGCAGCTTAGGTGGTAAGGAGGCTAACTATGGCTACACCTTC. It encodes CASSLGGKEANYGYTF.

The rearrangement links TRBV29-1 to TRBJ2-7; the D is unclear. Germline V gives CDR1 SQVTM, CDR2 ANQGSEA. Trimming removed 1 base at V and 9 bases at J, with 10 bases between. The length of the CDR3 is 11 residues. The CDR3 DNA reads TGCAGCGTTGAAGCTACGGCAGGGCAGTACTTC. Protein: CSVEATAGQYF.

This clonotype was seen only a few times. The rearrangement links TRBV4-3 to TRBJ2-3; D call uncertain. V gave up 5 bases and J gave up 2 bases, with 14 bases separating them. The CDR3 totals 15 residues. From germline, CDR1 is LGHNA and CDR2 YSLEER. This CDR3 is CASSSRRTVTDTQYF. Written as DNA, the CDR3 is TGCGCCAGCAGCTCACGACGGACGGTCACAGATACGCAGTATTTT.

The chain carries TRBV7-2 and TRBJ2-1; 13 bases align to TRBD2. Judging by the DNA end, TRBJ2-7 fits better; the J call may be wrong. Germline assignment: CDR1 SGHTA and CDR2 FQGNSA. This CDR3 has 19 residues. In DNA form, the CDR3 reads TGTGCCAGCAGCTCGAGGACTAGCGGGAGCGGTTTAAGGGGTAATGAGCAGTACTTC. Protein product: CASSSRTSGSGLRGNEQYF.

V usage is TRBV20-1 and J usage is TRBJ2-1; D may match TRBD1 or TRBD2 (7 bases each). The CDR3 extends over 15 amino acids. V was trimmed by 4 bases and J by 5 bases, leaving 18 bases between them. Germline-derived CDR1 and CDR2 are DFQATT and SNEGSKA (reference sequence). The CDR3 spells CSAKARGTINNEQFF. CDR3 DNA: TGCAGTGCTAAAGCCAGGGGGACTATTAACAATGAGCAGTTCTTC.

V and J are TRBV12-3 or TRBV12-4 and TRBJ2-4, with 8 nucleotides matching TRBD2. The CDR3 extends over 17 amino acids. V trimming: 3 bases; J trimming: 0 bases; junction bases outside the gene matches: 7. The CDR3 here is CASSLSTSGLAKNIQYF. The CDR3 bases are TGTGCCAGCAGTTTGTCAACTAGCGGATTAGCCAAAAACATTCAGTACTTC.

This rearrangement joins TRBV7-9 to TRBJ2-1; the D is unclear. Near its end, the DNA agrees better with TRBJ2-7, so the J call may be wrong. Germline V lookup: CDR1 SEHNR, CDR2 FQNEAQ (reference sequence). The CDR3 spans 13 residues. The CDR3 loop reads CASSFGVHNEQYF. The CDR3 DNA sequence: TGTGCCAGCAGCTTCGGCGTTCACAATGAGCAGTACTTC.

The chain's CDR3 is CASSYLPGLRGTDTQYF. DNA for the CDR3: TGTGCCAGCAGTTACCTCCCGGGACTAAGGGGAACAGATACGCAGTATTTT. The J gene is TRBJ2-3, the V gene TRBV6-6; 7 nucleotides match TRBD2. CDR3 size: 17 residues. Germline V gene data show CDR1 as MNHNY and CDR2 as SVGAGI (reference sequence). V lost 2 bases, J lost 3 bases, and 11 bases stayed unmatched.

This clonotype was seen repeatedly, ten times or more. The chain is built from TRBV2 and TRBJ2-5; D remains unclear. Trimming removed 6 bases at V and 2 bases at J, with 10 bases between. This CDR3 region has 13 residues. CDR1 SNHLY and CDR2 FYNNEI come from the germline V gene. In nucleotides, the CDR3 is TGTGCCAGCAGCCCCGACTCGCAAGAGACCCAGTACTTC. Protein: CASSPDSQETQYF.